Below, one T cell receptor (beta chain) is given with its context. What it binds is unknown. This sample is drawn from a study of CD8+ T cells in alopecia areata. Findings and caveats of the study: Scalp repertoires also include resident alphabeta T cells from normal skin. Scalp and blood samples kept many expanded lesional clones throughout tofacitinib. Sharing of TCR sequences between patients (possibly for HLA-related reasons) was less clear than in mice. Lesional scalp exceeded normal scalp in clonality, especially in alopecia totalis/universalis.

Following extraction, RNA underwent reverse transcription to cDNA, which served as the sequencing template. Profiled with immunoSEQ multiplex PCR; TCRdb holds only in-frame clones, not every one. The sample lists 200,000 to 250,000 clones; around 57% were seen once. The CDR3 has 13 amino acids. Germline values: CDR1 SGHTA, CDR2 FQGNSA. J lost 9 bases, V lost 8 bases, and 7 bases had no gene match. The treatment here: oral pan-JAK inhibitor, 5-10 mg twice daily. The chain couples TRBV7-2 to TRBJ1-5, with TRBD1 identical over 10 bases. Specimen: CD4+ T cells sorted from blood, collected at week 4, from a patient treated with tofacitinib. This sequence was found in a human donor with alopecia areata. CDR3 region: CASGGQGLWPQHF. In DNA form, the CDR3 reads TGTGCCAGCGGGGGACAGGGGTTGTGGCCCCAGCATTTT. The full variable domain, completed using reference TRBV7-2 and TRBJ1-5, is GAGVSQSPSNKVTEKGKDVELRCDPISGHTALYWYRQSLGQGLEFLIYFQGNSAPDKSGLPSDRFSAERTGGSVSTLTIQRTQQEDSAVYLCASGGQGLWPQHFGDGTRLSIL.